A single sample gave rise to the 17 T cell receptor beta chains below, sequenced in a study of T cell responses to AZD1222 COVID-19 vaccine. Sequencing was performed with immunoSEQ multiplex PCR; in TCRdb, only in-frame clones are kept and a portion is missing. The table includes roughly 140,000 clones, about 91% detected once. The material was peripheral blood, obtained on day 0 of MenACWY control vaccination. These receptors all stem from an adult in good health.

The J gene is TRBJ1-3, the V gene TRBV28; D is ambiguous. The V and J ends lost 6 bases and 0 bases respectively, with 15 bases between them. CDR1 and CDR2 from the germline V gene are MDHEN and SYDVKM. The CDR3 totals 16 residues. CDR3 residues: CASRFSVGYSGNTIYF. Here the CDR3 DNA reads TGTGCCAGCAGGTTTTCGGTCGGATACTCTGGAAACACCATATATTTT.

The chain recombines TRBV5-1 with TRBJ2-1, with D possibly TRBD1 on 6 matching bases. This CDR3 is 17 amino acids long. In germline, CDR1 is SGHRS, CDR2 YFSETQ. The V gene lost 4 bases and the J gene lost 0 bases, with 17 bases spanning the gap. The CDR3 protein is CASSQVLRTVSYNEQFF. CDR3 sequence (DNA): TGCGCCAGCAGCCAGGTTTTAAGGACAGTCTCCTACAATGAGCAGTTCTTC.

This clone was counted a few times. The V call is TRBV7-3, the J call TRBJ1-1; D is perhaps TRBD1 (6 bases). CDR3 length equals 13 residues. Per the germline V gene, CDR1 is SGHTA and CDR2 is FQGTGA. V was clipped by 5 bases and J by 4 bases, with 11 bases between them. CDR3: CASSRTVGTEAFF. The CDR3 nucleotides are TGTGCCAGCAGCAGGACAGTGGGCACTGAAGCTTTCTTT.

This chain connects TRBV28 to TRBJ1-1, with 10 bases fitting TRBD1. Per germline, CDR1 MDHEN and CDR2 SYDVKM. The trim removed 5 bases at V and 3 bases at J, leaving 6 bases unmatched. This CDR3 is built from 15 residues. CDR3 amino acids: CASSPTGTGDTEAFF. The CDR3 DNA sequence: TGTGCCAGCAGTCCGACCGGGACAGGGGACACTGAAGCTTTCTTT.

The rearrangement joins TRBV7-2 to TRBJ2-5; 13 bases are shared with TRBD2. Germline CDR1 and CDR2: SGHTA and FQGNSA. CDR3 length: 15 residues. The V and J ends lost 5 bases and 7 bases, in that order; junction bases with no gene match: 7. This CDR3 reads CASSVGLAGLGTQYF. As DNA, the CDR3 is TGTGCCAGCAGCGTGGGACTAGCGGGATTGGGGACCCAGTACTTC. Full variable domain (remainder filled in from reference TRBV7-2 and TRBJ2-5): GAGVSQSPSNKVTEKGKDVELRCDPISGHTALYWYRQSLGQGLEFLIYFQGNSAPDKSGLPSDRFSAERTGGSVSTLTIQRTQQEDSAVYLCASSVGLAGLGTQYFGPGTRLLVL.

This chain joins TRBV7-8 and TRBJ1-5; D is ambiguous. This CDR3 has 15 amino acids. Germline values: CDR1 SGHVS, CDR2 FQNEAQ. Deletions cut 5 bases from V and 2 bases from J, with 13 bases between. The CDR3 DNA sequence: TGTGCCAGCAGCCCGGAGGGCTTAGGCAATCAGCCCCAGCATTTT. This sequence encodes CASSPEGLGNQPQHF.

V gene TRBV19 combines with J gene TRBJ1-3, with D uncertain. Per germline, CDR1 LNHDA and CDR2 SQIVND (reference sequence). The germline V and J ends were trimmed by 3 bases and 2 bases, with 11 bases remaining between them. CDR3 length: 15 amino acids. CDR3 sequence: CASSIGRQAGNTIYF. The CDR3 nucleotides are TGTGCCAGTAGTATTGGCCGACAAGCTGGAAACACCATATATTTT.

The chain couples TRBV7-2 to TRBJ1-4; TRBD1 is a possible D gene (5 bases). The germline V and J ends were trimmed by 1 base and 4 bases, with 10 bases remaining between them. The CDR3 covers 15 residues. Looked up from germline, CDR1 is SGHTA and CDR2 is FQGNSA. The CDR3 loop is CASSLVRGVNEKLFF. CDR3 bases: TGTGCCAGCAGCTTAGTCCGAGGGGTTAATGAAAAACTGTTTTTT.

This chain links TRBV3-1 (or the pseudogene TRBV3-2) with TRBJ1-1; a possible D gene is TRBD1 (5 bases). Germline V gene data show CDR1 as LGHDT and CDR2 as YNNKEL (reference sequence). V was trimmed by 3 bases and J by 8 bases, leaving 10 bases between them. The CDR3 loop spans 12 amino acids. The CDR3 region is CASSQRRGEAFF. The CDR3 coding sequence is TGTGCCAGCAGCCAGAGGAGGGGAGAAGCTTTCTTT.

The chain links TRBV20-1 to TRBJ1-5; D call uncertain. The CDR3 runs 13 residues. V lost 3 bases to trimming and J lost 7 bases, with 13 bases between them. CDR1 and CDR2 (germline): DFQATT, SNEGSKA (reference sequence). CDR3 protein: CSASWNGEQPQHF. Written as DNA, the CDR3 is TGCAGTGCTAGTTGGAACGGAGAGCAGCCCCAGCATTTT.

A single count supports this clone. The V gene is TRBV10-3, the J gene TRBJ2-1; 13 bases line up with TRBD2. V shed 7 bases, J shed 3 bases, and the junction held 15 bases outside the gene matches. The CDR3 extends over 19 amino acids. The germline V gene has CDR1 ENHRY and CDR2 SYGVKD. Here the CDR3 reads CAINSGLAGERANYNEQFF. The DNA of the CDR3 is TGTGCCATCAACAGCGGACTAGCGGGAGAACGGGCCAACTACAATGAGCAGTTCTTC.

The chain employs TRBV20-1 and TRBJ2-4; D gene uncertain. Trimming left V 5 bases short and J 9 bases short, with 11 bases between. Looked up from germline, CDR1 is DFQATT and CDR2 is SNEGSKA (reference sequence). The CDR3 totals 11 residues. CDR3 amino acids: CSAQDRSIQYF. The CDR3 nucleotides are TGCAGTGCTCAGGACCGGTCCATTCAGTACTTC.

The chain couples TRBV12-5 to TRBJ2-7; TRBD2 aligns across 8 bases. J was trimmed by 5 bases and V by 2 bases; bases with no gene match: 20. This CDR3 is 19 amino acids long. In germline, CDR1 is LGHNT, CDR2 FRNRAP. The CDR3 here is CASGLYISDLRREVNEQYF. The CDR3, as DNA: TGTGCTAGTGGTTTGTATATCTCGGACCTTAGGCGGGAGGTCAACGAGCAGTACTTC.

The rearrangement uses TRBV7-9 and TRBJ2-1; D not resolved. Germline assignment: CDR1 SEHNR and CDR2 FQNEAQ (reference sequence). The CDR3 runs to 13 residues. V lost 10 bases and J 0 bases, leaving 10 bases between the germline ends. The CDR3 DNA follows: TGTGCCACCTTACCGGCCTCCTACAATGAGCAGTTCTTC. Amino acid sequence: CATLPASYNEQFF.

CDR3 region: CATSDSKTIPYEQYF. In DNA, the CDR3 is TGTGCCACCAGTGATTCTAAGACAATCCCCTACGAGCAGTACTTC. V is TRBV24-1 and J is TRBJ2-7; D ambiguous. CDR3 length: 15 amino acids. Germline CDR1 and CDR2: KGHDR and SFDVKD. The V end was cut by 2 bases, the J end by 2 bases, with 12 bases between.

This chain links TRBV28 with TRBJ2-5; TRBD1 aligns across 7 bases. The CDR3 sequence is 13 residues long. CDR1 and CDR2 (germline): MDHEN, SYDVKM. The junction had 3 bases not matched to a gene; V was cut back by 4 bases and J by 4 bases. CDR3 nucleotides: TGTGCCAGCAGTTCTACAGGGGCAGAGACCCAGTACTTC. It codes for CASSSTGAETQYF.

Concerning this clone: At one end the junction does not follow the germline gene, possibly because of a read error. This chain uses TRBV6-5 with TRBJ2-7; 7 bases are a match to TRBD1. The CDR3 consists of 10 residues. Germline loops: CDR1 MNHEY, CDR2 SVGAGI. The CDR3 DNA follows: TGTGCCAGCGAGGGAGACAGGGAAAGCTTC. Encoded protein: CASEGDRESF.